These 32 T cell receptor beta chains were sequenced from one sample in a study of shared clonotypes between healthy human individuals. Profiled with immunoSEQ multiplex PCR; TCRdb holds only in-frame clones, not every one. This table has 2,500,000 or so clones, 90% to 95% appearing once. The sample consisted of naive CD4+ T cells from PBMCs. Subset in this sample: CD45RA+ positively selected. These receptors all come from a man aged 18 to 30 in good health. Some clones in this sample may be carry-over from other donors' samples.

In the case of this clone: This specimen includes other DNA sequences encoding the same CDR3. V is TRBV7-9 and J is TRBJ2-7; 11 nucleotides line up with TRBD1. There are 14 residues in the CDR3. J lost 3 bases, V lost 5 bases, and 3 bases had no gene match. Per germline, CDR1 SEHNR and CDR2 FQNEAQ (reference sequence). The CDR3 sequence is CASSSGTGGYEQYF. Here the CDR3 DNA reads TGTGCCAGCAGCAGCGGGACAGGGGGCTACGAGCAGTACTTC.

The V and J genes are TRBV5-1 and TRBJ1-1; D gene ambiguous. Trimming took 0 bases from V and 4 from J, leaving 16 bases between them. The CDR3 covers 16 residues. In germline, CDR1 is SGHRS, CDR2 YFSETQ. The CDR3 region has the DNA TGCGCCAGCAGCTTGGTTCTCGAGCCGACCACCACTGAAGCTTTCTTT. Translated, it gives CASSLVLEPTTTEAFF.

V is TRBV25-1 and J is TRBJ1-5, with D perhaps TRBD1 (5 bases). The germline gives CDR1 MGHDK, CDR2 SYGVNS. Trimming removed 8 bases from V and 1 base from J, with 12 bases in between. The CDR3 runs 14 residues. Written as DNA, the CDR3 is TGTGCCAGCCGGGGCCCGAGGAGCAATCAGCCCCAGCATTTT. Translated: CASRGPRSNQPQHF.

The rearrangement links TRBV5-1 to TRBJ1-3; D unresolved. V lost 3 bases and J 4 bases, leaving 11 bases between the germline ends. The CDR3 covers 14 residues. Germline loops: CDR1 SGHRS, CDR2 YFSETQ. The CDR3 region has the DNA TGCGCCAGCAGCTCCCAGTCCCTCGGAAACACCATATATTTT. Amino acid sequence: CASSSQSLGNTIYF. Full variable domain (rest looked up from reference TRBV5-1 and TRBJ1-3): KAGVTQTPRYLIKTRGQQVTLSCSPISGHRSVSWYQQTPGQGLQFLFEYFSETQRNKGNFPGRFSGRQFSNSRSEMNVSTLELGDSALYLCASSSQSLGNTIYFGEGSWLTVV.

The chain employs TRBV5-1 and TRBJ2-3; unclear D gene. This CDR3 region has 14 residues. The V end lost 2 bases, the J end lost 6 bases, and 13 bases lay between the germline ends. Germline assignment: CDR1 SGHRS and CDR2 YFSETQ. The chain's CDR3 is CASSLDTGRDTQYF. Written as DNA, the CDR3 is TGCGCCAGCAGCTTAGACACGGGTCGGGATACGCAGTATTTT.

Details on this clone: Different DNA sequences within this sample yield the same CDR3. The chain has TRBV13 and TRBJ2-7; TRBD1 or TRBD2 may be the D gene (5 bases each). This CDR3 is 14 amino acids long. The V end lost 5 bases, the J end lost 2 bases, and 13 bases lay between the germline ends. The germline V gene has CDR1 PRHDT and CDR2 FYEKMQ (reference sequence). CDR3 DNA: TGTGCCAGCAGCCCCGGGGCCACCCCCTACGAGCAGTACTTC. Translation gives CASSPGATPYEQYF.

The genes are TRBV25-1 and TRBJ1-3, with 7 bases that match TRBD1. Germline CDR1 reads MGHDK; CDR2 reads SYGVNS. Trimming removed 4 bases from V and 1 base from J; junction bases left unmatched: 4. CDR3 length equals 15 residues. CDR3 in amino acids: CASSVPGQSGNTIYF. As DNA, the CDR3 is TGTGCCAGCAGTGTTCCGGGACAGTCTGGAAACACCATATATTTT.

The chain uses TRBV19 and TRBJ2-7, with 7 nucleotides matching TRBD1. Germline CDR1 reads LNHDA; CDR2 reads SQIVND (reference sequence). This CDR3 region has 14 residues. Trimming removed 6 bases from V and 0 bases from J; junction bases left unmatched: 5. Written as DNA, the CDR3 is TGTGCCAGTAGAAGGGACAGCTTCTCCTACGAGCAGTACTTC. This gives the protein CASRRDSFSYEQYF.

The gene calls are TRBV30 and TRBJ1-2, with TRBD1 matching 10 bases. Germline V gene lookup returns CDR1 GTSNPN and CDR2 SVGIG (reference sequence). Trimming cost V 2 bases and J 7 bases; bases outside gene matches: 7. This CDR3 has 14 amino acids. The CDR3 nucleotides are TGTGCCTGGAGTAGCGGACAGGGGGTGAGTGGCTACACCTTC. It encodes CAWSSGQGVSGYTF.

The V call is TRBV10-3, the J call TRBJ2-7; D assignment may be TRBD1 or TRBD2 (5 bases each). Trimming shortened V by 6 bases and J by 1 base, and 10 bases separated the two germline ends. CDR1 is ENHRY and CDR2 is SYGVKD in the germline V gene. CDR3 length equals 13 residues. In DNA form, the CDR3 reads TGTGCCATCAGGAGGGGAGATTCCTACGAGCAGTACTTC. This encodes CAIRRGDSYEQYF.

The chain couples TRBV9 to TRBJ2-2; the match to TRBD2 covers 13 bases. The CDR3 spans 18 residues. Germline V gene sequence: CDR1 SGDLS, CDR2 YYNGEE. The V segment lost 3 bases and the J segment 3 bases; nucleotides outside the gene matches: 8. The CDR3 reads CASSATSGRLRDTGELFF. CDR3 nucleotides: TGTGCCAGCAGCGCGACTAGCGGGAGGCTAAGGGACACCGGGGAGCTGTTTTTT.

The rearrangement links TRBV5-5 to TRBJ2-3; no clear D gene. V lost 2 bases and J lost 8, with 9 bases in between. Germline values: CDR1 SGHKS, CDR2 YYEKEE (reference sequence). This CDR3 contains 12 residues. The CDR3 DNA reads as TGTGCCAGCAGCTTTGAATCGGGTACGCAGTATTTT. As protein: CASSFESGTQYF.

CDR3 residues: CASRQTAEDTEAFF. The CDR3 region has the DNA TGTGCCAGCAGACAGACAGCAGAGGACACTGAAGCTTTCTTT. The gene calls are TRBV2 and TRBJ1-1, with a possible D match to TRBD1 (5 bases). CDR1 SNHLY and CDR2 FYNNEI come from the germline V gene. This CDR3 has 14 residues. The ends were cut back, 6 bases at V and 3 bases at J, with 14 bases in the middle.

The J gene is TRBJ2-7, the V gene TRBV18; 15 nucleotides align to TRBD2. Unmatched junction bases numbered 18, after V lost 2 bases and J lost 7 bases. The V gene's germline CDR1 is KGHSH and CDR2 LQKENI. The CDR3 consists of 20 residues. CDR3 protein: CASSPFVGLAGGPAAGEQYF. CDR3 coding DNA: TGTGCCAGCTCACCATTTGTCGGACTAGCGGGAGGGCCCGCCGCCGGAGAGCAGTACTTC.

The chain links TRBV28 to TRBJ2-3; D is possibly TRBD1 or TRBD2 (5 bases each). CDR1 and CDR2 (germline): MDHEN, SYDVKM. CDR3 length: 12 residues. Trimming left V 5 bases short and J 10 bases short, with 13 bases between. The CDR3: CASSQRGFAQYF. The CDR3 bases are TGTGCCAGCAGTCAACGGGGCTTCGCGCAGTATTTT. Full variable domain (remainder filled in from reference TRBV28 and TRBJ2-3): DVKVTQSSRYLVKRTGEKVFLECVQDMDHENMFWYRQDPGLGLRLIYFSYDVKMKEKGDIPEGYSVSREKKERFSLILESASTNQTSMYLCASSQRGFAQYFGPGTRLTVL.

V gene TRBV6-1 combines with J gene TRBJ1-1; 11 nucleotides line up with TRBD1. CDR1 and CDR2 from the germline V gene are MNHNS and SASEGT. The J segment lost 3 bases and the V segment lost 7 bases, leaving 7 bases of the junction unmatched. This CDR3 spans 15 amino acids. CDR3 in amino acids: CASTGQGAIHTEAFF. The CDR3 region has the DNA TGTGCCAGCACCGGACAGGGGGCCATCCACACTGAAGCTTTCTTT.

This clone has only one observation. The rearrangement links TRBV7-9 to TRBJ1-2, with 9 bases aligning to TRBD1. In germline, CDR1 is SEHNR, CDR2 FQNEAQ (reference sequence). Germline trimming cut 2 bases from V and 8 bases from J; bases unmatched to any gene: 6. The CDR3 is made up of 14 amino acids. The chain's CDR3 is CASSLLGTGIGYTF. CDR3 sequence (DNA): TGTGCCAGCAGCTTATTGGGGACAGGGATCGGCTACACCTTC.

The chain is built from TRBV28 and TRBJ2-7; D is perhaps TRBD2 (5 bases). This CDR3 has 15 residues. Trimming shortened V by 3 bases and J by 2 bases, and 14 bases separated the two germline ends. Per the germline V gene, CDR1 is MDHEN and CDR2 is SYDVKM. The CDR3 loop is CASSFVQRNPYEQYF. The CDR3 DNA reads TGTGCCAGCAGTTTTGTCCAGCGGAACCCCTACGAGCAGTACTTC.

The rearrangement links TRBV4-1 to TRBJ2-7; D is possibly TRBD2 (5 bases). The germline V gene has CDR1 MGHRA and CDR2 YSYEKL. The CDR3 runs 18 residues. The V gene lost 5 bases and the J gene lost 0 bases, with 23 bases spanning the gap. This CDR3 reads CASSADTGNLYLSYEQYF. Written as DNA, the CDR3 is TGCGCCAGCAGCGCAGACACGGGGAATCTCTACCTCTCCTACGAGCAGTACTTC.

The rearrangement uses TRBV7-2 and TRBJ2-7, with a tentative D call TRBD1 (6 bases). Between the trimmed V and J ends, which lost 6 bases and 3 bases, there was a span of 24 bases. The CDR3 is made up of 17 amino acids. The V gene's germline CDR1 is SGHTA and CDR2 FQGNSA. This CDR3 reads CASSPRTVIPHLYEQYF. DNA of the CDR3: TGTGCCAGCAGTCCGCGGACAGTGATCCCACATCTCTACGAGCAGTACTTC. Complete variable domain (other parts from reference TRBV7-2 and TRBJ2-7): GAGVSQSPSNKVTEKGKDVELRCDPISGHTALYWYRQSLGQGLEFLIYFQGNSAPDKSGLPSDRFSAERTGGSVSTLTIQRTQQEDSAVYLCASSPRTVIPHLYEQYFGPGTRLTVT.

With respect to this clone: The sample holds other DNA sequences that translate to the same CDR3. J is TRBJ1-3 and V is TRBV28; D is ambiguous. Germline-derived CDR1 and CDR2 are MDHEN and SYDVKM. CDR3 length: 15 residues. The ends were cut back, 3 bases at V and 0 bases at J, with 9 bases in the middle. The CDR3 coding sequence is TGTGCCAGCAGTTTTGGAGGTCTCTCTGGAAACACCATATATTTT. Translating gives CASSFGGLSGNTIYF.

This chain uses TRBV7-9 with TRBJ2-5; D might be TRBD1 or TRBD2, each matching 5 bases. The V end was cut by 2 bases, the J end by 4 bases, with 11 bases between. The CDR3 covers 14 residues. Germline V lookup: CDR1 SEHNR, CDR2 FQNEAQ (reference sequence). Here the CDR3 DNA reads TGTGCCAGCAGCTTACGGGGCCGACTAGAGACCCAGTACTTC. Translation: CASSLRGRLETQYF. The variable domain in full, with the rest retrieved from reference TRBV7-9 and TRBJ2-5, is DTGVSQNPRHKITKRGQNVTFRCDPISEHNRLYWYRQTLGQGPEFLTYFQNEAQLEKSRLLSDRFSAERPKGSFSTLEIQRTEQGDSAMYLCASSLRGRLETQYFGPGTRLLVL.

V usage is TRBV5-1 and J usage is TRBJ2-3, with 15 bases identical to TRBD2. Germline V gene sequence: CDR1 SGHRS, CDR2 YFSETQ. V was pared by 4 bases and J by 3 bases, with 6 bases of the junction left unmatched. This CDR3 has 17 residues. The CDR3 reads CASSPGLAGGTTDTQYF. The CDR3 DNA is TGCGCCAGCAGCCCGGGACTAGCGGGAGGAACAACAGATACGCAGTATTTT. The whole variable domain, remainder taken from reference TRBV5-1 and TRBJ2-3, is KAGVTQTPRYLIKTRGQQVTLSCSPISGHRSVSWYQQTPGQGLQFLFEYFSETQRNKGNFPGRFSGRQFSNSRSEMNVSTLELGDSALYLCASSPGLAGGTTDTQYFGPGTRLTVL.

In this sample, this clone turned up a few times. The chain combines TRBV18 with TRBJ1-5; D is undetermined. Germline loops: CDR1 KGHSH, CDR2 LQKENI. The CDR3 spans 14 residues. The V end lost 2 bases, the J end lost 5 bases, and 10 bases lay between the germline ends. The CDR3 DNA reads TGTGCCAGCTCACCAGCCCTCCGCGATCAGCCCCAGCATTTT. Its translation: CASSPALRDQPQHF.

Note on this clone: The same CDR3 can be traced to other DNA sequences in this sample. In DNA form, the CDR3 reads TGTGCCAGCAGTAGGACAGGCTCCTACGAGCAGTACTTC. Residues: CASSRTGSYEQYF. J is TRBJ2-7 and V is TRBV27; TRBD1 matches at 7 bases. Germline lookup yields CDR1 MNHEY and CDR2 SMNVEV (reference sequence). V lost 5 bases and J lost 0; bases outside the gene matches: 1. The CDR3 covers 13 residues.

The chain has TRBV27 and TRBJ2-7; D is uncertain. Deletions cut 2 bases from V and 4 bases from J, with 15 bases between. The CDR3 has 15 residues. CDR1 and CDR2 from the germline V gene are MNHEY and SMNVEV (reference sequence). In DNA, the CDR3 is TGTGCCAGCAGTTTACGGACGGACCCTTTTTACGAGCAGTACTTC. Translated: CASSLRTDPFYEQYF.

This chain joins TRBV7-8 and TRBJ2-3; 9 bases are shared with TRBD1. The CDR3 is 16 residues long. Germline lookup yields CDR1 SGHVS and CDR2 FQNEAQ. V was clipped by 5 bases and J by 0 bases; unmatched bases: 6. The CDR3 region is CASSARTGESTDTQYF. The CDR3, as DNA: TGTGCCAGCAGCGCCCGGACAGGGGAAAGCACAGATACGCAGTATTTT.

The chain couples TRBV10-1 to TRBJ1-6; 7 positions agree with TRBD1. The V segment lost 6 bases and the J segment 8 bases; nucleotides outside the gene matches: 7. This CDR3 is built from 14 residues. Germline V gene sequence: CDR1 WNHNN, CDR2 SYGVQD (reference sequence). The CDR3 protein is CASRPCRGHSPLHF. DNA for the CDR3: TGCGCCAGCAGGCCTTGTAGGGGGCATTCACCCCTCCACTTT.

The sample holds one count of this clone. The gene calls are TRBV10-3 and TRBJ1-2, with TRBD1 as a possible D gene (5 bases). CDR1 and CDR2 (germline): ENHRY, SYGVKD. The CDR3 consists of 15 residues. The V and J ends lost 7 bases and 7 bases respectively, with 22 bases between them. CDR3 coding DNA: TGTGCCATCACCACAGGAGGACTTAATGGCGGTGGCTACACCTTC. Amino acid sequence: CAITTGGLNGGGYTF.

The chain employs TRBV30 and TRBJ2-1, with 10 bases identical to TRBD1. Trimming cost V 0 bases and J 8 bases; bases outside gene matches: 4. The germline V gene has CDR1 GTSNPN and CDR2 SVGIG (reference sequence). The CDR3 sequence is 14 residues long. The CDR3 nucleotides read TGTGCCTGGAGTGTACGACAGGGGGCCGATGAGCAGTTCTTC. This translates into CAWSVRQGADEQFF.

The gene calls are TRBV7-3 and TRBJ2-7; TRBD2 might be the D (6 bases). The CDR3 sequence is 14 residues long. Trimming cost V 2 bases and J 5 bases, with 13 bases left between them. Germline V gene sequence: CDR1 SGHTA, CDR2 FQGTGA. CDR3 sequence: CASSLAGAGDEQYF. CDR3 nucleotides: TGTGCCAGCAGCTTAGCAGGAGCGGGCGACGAGCAGTACTTC.

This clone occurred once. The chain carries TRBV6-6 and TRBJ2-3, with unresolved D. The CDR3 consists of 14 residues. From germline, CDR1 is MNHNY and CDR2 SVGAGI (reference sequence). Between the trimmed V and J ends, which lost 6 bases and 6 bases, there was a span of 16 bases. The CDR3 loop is CASSSPRTADTQYF. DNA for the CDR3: TGTGCCAGCAGCTCTCCCCGGACGGCCGATACGCAGTATTTT.